This T cell receptor beta chain comes out of a study of blood T cell repertoires in COVID-19. Study summary: Acute and convalescent COVID-19 samples came from the United States, Italy and Spain. The analysed material was cDNA or gDNA that came from T cells, B-cell-depleted T cells, or PBMCs.

Original handling: Amplification of reference gene primers was used by the study to estimate nucleated cell counts. TCRdb's copy holds only in-frame clones and misses some; the assay was immunoSEQ multiplex PCR. V and J calls and clone size are copied from that table; D and trimming were computed from the DNA. The table includes fewer than 150,000 clones, around 80% detected once. CDR1 is SGHRS, CDR2 YFSETQ, per germline. This CDR3 has 15 amino acids. V shed 0 bases and J shed 3 bases, with 11 bases lying between them. The TCR was taken from a human donor in a cohort sampled during active COVID-19. Sequencing input: peripheral blood. V gene TRBV5-1 combines with J gene TRBJ2-3, with D tentatively TRBD2 (6 bases). In DNA form, the CDR3 reads TGCGCCAGCAGCTTGGACGGCGGGAAGACAGATACGCAGTATTTT. Protein: CASSLDGGKTDTQYF. The full variable domain, its missing parts supplied by reference TRBV5-1 and TRBJ2-3, is KAGVTQTPRYLIKTRGQQVTLSCSPISGHRSVSWYQQTPGQGLQFLFEYFSETQRNKGNFPGRFSGRQFSNSRSEMNVSTLELGDSALYLCASSLDGGKTDTQYFGPGTRLTVL.